The 13 T cell receptor beta chains below come from one sample, sequenced in a study of blood T cell repertoires in COVID-19. Sequenced by immunoSEQ multiplex PCR; TCRdb stores in-frame clones only, minus some. Here the sample spans about 430,000 clones, around nine tenths being singletons. The sample consisted of PBMCs or T cells enriched from blood (not recorded which). All receptors come from a woman younger than 30 who had been exposed to COVID-19.

This rearrangement joins TRBV25-1 to TRBJ1-2, with D possibly TRBD1 on 5 matching bases. V lost 2 bases and J lost 7, with 11 bases in between. The germline gives CDR1 MGHDK, CDR2 SYGVNS. This CDR3 has 13 residues. Written as DNA, the CDR3 is TGTGCCAGCAGTGAACTGGGGGGTATTGGCTACACCTTC. Amino acids: CASSELGGIGYTF.

The V gene is TRBV11-2, the J gene TRBJ2-7; no clear D. V was pared by 2 bases and J by 0 bases, with 11 bases between. Germline lookup yields CDR1 SGHAT and CDR2 FQNNGV. The CDR3 runs to 15 residues. CDR3 in amino acids: CASSLSPQHSYEQYF. The CDR3 nucleotides read TGTGCCAGCAGCTTAAGTCCACAGCACTCCTACGAGCAGTACTTC.

The V gene is TRBV3-1 (or the pseudogene TRBV3-2), the J gene TRBJ2-7; D not resolved. The CDR3 extends over 14 amino acids. V lost 1 base, J lost 7 bases, and 14 bases lay in between. From germline, CDR1 is LGHDT and CDR2 YNNKEL (reference sequence). The CDR3 nucleotides read TGTGCCAGCAGCCAAGTTGCAGATTCCTCAGAGCAGTACTTC. Protein product: CASSQVADSSEQYF.

The CDR3 DNA reads TGTGCCATCTGGACAGGGCTCAATAATTCACCCCTCCACTTT. This codes for CAIWTGLNNSPLHF. This chain uses TRBV28 with TRBJ1-6; 8 nucleotides agree with TRBD1. Germline V gene sequence: CDR1 MDHEN, CDR2 SYDVKM. The CDR3 covers 14 residues. The V and J ends lost 10 bases and 5 bases, in that order; junction bases with no gene match: 7. Full variable domain (missing parts from reference TRBV28 and TRBJ1-6): DVKVTQSSRYLVKRTGEKVFLECVQDMDHENMFWYRQDPGLGLRLIYFSYDVKMKEKGDIPEGYSVSREKKERFSLILESASTNQTSMYLCAIWTGLNNSPLHFGNGTRLTVT.

The chain employs TRBV27 and TRBJ1-1; TRBD1 matches 7 bases. CDR3 length: 15 residues. In germline, CDR1 is MNHEY, CDR2 SMNVEV (reference sequence). Germline trimming cut 1 base from V and 0 bases from J; bases unmatched to any gene: 2. The CDR3 DNA is TGTGCCAGCAGTTTATTGGGACAGCTGAACACTGAAGCTTTCTTT. Protein sequence: CASSLLGQLNTEAFF.

Here the CDR3 DNA reads TGTGCCAGCAGCGGGGACAGGGTACCTGAAGCTTTCTTT. This translates into CASSGDRVPEAFF. The rearrangement joins TRBV9 to TRBJ1-1; 9 bases match TRBD1. The CDR3 sequence is 13 residues long. The V gene end was trimmed by 3 bases and the J gene end by 6 bases; junction bases not matched to a gene: 3. CDR1 SGDLS and CDR2 YYNGEE come from the germline V gene.

The chain recombines TRBV19 with TRBJ2-7, with 8 nucleotides matching TRBD1. The germline V gene encodes CDR1 LNHDA and CDR2 SQIVND (reference sequence). V dropped 6 bases and J dropped 3; count of bases not matched to a gene: 7. The CDR3 is 14 residues long. CDR3 nucleotides: TGTGCCAGTAGGTTGACAGGGGAACGCTACGAGCAGTACTTC. Encoded protein: CASRLTGERYEQYF.

Note on this clone: Additional DNA sequences in this sample encode the identical CDR3. The chain employs TRBV7-2 and TRBJ1-2; TRBD1 matches at 9 bases. CDR1 is SGHTA and CDR2 is FQGNSA in the germline V gene. This CDR3 spans 14 amino acids. V gave up 1 base and J gave up 4 bases; unmatched junction bases: 1. CDR3 region: CASSLGGQGYGYTF. DNA for the CDR3: TGTGCCAGCAGCTTAGGGGGACAGGGCTATGGCTACACCTTC.

The chain is built from TRBV28 and TRBJ1-4; possibly TRBD1 for D (6 bases). CDR1 and CDR2 (germline): MDHEN, SYDVKM. CDR3 length: 15 amino acids. V gave up 5 bases and J gave up 1 base, with 11 bases separating them. As DNA, the CDR3 is TGTGCCAGCAGTCCCCGGACAGTAACTAATGAAAAACTGTTTTTT. Protein product: CASSPRTVTNEKLFF.

This chain joins TRBV6-5 and TRBJ2-7; 7 bases match TRBD2. In germline, CDR1 is MNHEY, CDR2 SVGAGI. Trimming cost V 3 bases and J 1 base; bases outside gene matches: 6. This CDR3 has 15 residues. This CDR3 is CASSYSAGLSYEQYF. In nucleotides, the CDR3 is TGTGCCAGCAGTTATTCAGCGGGGTTGTCCTACGAGCAGTACTTC.

Comments on this clone: At one of its ends the junction is not consistent with the germline gene, which may arise from a read error. The gene calls are TRBV7-8 and TRBJ1-1; possibly TRBD1 for D (5 bases). Per the germline V gene, CDR1 is SGHVS and CDR2 is FQNEAQ. The CDR3 extends over 15 amino acids. CDR3 loop: CASSLDSGLSFETFF. In DNA, the CDR3 is TGTGCCAGCAGCTTAGATTCGGGACTTAGCTTTGAAACTTTCTTT.

The V gene is TRBV19, the J gene TRBJ1-5, with TRBD1 identical over 10 bases. With V trimmed by 5 bases and J by 4 bases, 14 bases remained unmatched. The germline gives CDR1 LNHDA, CDR2 SQIVND (reference sequence). This CDR3 is built from 18 residues. Written as DNA, the CDR3 is TGTGCCAGTAGTTCTATCCTCAGACAGGGGGCCTATAATCAGCCCCAGCATTTT. Protein product: CASSSILRQGAYNQPQHF. Full variable domain (outside the CDR3, taken from reference TRBV19 and TRBJ1-5): DGGITQSPKYLFRKEGQNVTLSCEQNLNHDAMYWYRQDPGQGLRLIYYSQIVNDFQKGDIAEGYSVSREKKESFPLTVTSAQKNPTAFYLCASSSILRQGAYNQPQHFGDGTRLSIL.

This CDR3 is CASSDAGTNNSPLHF. The CDR3 bases are TGTGCCAGCAGCGACGCCGGGACAAATAATTCACCCCTCCACTTT. V and J are TRBV2 and TRBJ1-6, with TRBD1 as a possible D gene (6 bases). Germline V gene sequence: CDR1 SNHLY, CDR2 FYNNEI. This CDR3 comprises 15 residues. V gave up 6 bases and J gave up 5 bases, with 14 bases separating them.